The rows below give T cell receptor beta chains drawn from one sample of a study of shared clonotypes between healthy human individuals. The protocol was immunoSEQ multiplex PCR, while the TCRdb copy is restricted to in-frame clones and leaves out a portion. The sample has about 380,000 clones; about 96% are singletons. Sequencing was carried out using memory CD8+ T cells sorted from blood. These receptors all stem from a young man in good health. Each CDR3 is given with its conserved first and last residue. Each record gives: clone size, D gene, V gene, J gene, CDR3 DNA, CDR3 protein. The D gene is left open where the match is weak. The listing skips clone size in some rows; elsewhere it reads once, few, many or a size class.

NA	NA	TRBV2	TRBJ2-7	TGTGCCAGCAGGGGGGAGTACGAGCAGTACTTC	CASRGEYEQYF
NA	TRBD1	TRBV2	TRBJ2-7	TGTGCCAGCAGGTCAGGGGGATACGAGCAGTACTTC	CASRSGGYEQYF
NA	TRBD1	TRBV27	TRBJ2-7	TGTGCCAGCAGTCCCGGGACAGGGGGGTACGAGCAGTACTTC	CASSPGTGGYEQYF
NA	NA	TRBV28	TRBJ2-1	TGTGCCAGCCACTCCAACAACAATGAGCAGTTCTTC	CASHSNNNEQFF
NA	NA	TRBV27	TRBJ1-3	TGTGCCAGCAGTCCCGGGGGTAGAGGGGGGTCTGGAAACACCATATATTTT	CASSPGGRGGSGNTIYF
NA	NA	TRBV19	TRBJ2-6	TGTGCCAGTAGTTCAGACAGCCGATACTCTGGGGCCAACGTCCTGACTTTC	CASSSDSRYSGANVLTF
NA	NA	TRBV28	TRBJ1-1	TGTGCCAGCAGTTTGATCGTGAACACTGAAGCTTTCTTT	CASSLIVNTEAFF
NA	TRBD2	TRBV2	TRBJ2-4	TGTGCCAGCAGCGGGGGACTAGCGTTTCAGTACTTC	CASSGGLAFQYF
NA	NA	TRBV9	TRBJ2-3	TGTGCCAGCAGCGGCCCGGGGATTTCCTCTAGCACAGATACGCAGTATTTT	CASSGPGISSSTDTQYF
NA	TRBD2	TRBV5-1	TRBJ2-5	TGCGCCAGCAGCTTTGGGTTAGGCGGGGGGAAAGAGACCCAGTACTTC	CASSFGLGGGKETQYF
NA	TRBD2	TRBV5-1	TRBJ2-7	TGCGCCAGCAGCCTACCCCCCTTTAGCGGGAGATCCTACGAGCAGTACTTC	CASSLPPFSGRSYEQYF
NA	NA	TRBV7-2	TRBJ2-7	TGTGCCAGCAGCTTAGGTAGCGGACTCCACCACTCCTACGAGCAGTACTTC	CASSLGSGLHHSYEQYF
NA	NA	TRBV5-1	TRBJ2-7	TGCGCCAGCAGCTTGGCTGGACACTCCTACGAGCAGTACTTC	CASSLAGHSYEQYF
NA	NA	TRBV25-1	TRBJ1-2	TGTGCCAGCACAGGGGTTCCCTCGGGCTCTGGCTACACCTTC	CASTGVPSGSGYTF
NA	TRBD1	TRBV7-2	TRBJ2-7	TGTGCCAGCAGCTTAGACCGGGACAGGGGATCCTACGAGCAGTACTTC	CASSLDRDRGSYEQYF
NA	TRBD2	TRBV7-2	TRBJ2-1	TGTGCCAGCAGCTTTAGCGGGACGCCCCGATACAATGAGCAGTTCTTC	CASSFSGTPRYNEQFF
NA	NA	TRBV5-1	TRBJ2-1	TGCGCCAGCAGCTTGGGACTCCTAGAGGAGCAGTTCTTC	CASSLGLLEEQFF
NA	NA	TRBV28	TRBJ2-7	TGTGCCAGCAGCAGACAGGTCTCCTACGAGCAGTACTTC	CASSRQVSYEQYF
NA	NA	TRBV28	TRBJ1-3	TGTGCCAGCAGTTCGTATACAGGGAATGGAAACACCATATATTTT	CASSSYTGNGNTIYF
NA	NA	TRBV14	TRBJ2-1	TGTGCCAGCAGCCAAGGGCAGCGCCCCAATGAGCAGTTCTTC	CASSQGQRPNEQFF
NA	TRBD1	TRBV19	TRBJ1-2	TGTGCCAGTAGTATCGGCGGGACAGGGTGGGATGGCTACACCTTC	CASSIGGTGWDGYTF
NA	NA	TRBV5-5	TRBJ1-5	TGTGCCAGCAGCTTGGAGCATAGCAATCAGCCCCAGCATTTT	CASSLEHSNQPQHF
NA	NA	TRBV7-8	TRBJ1-2	TGTGCCAGCAGCTTAGGCGGAGACTATGGCTACACCTTC	CASSLGGDYGYTF
NA	NA	TRBV19	TRBJ1-5	TGTGCCAGTAGTATAGATCGCGGGGGACAGCCCCAGCATTTT	CASSIDRGGQPQHF
NA	TRBD1	TRBV2	TRBJ2-5	TGTGCCAGCTACCGCTCCGGGACAGGGAAACGAGAGACCCAGTACTTC	CASYRSGTGKRETQYF
once	NA	TRBV30	TRBJ1-5	TGTGCCTGGAGTAATCTCGGGGGCAATCAGCCCCAGCATTTT	CAWSNLGGNQPQHF
NA	NA	TRBV9	TRBJ2-7	TGTGCCAGCAGCCCGGACAGAAGGAATATCTACGAGCAGTACTTC	CASSPDRRNIYEQYF
NA	TRBD2	TRBV5-4	TRBJ2-7	TGTGCCAGCAGCTTGGTAGCGGGAGAATACTACGAGCAGTACTTC	CASSLVAGEYYEQYF